This T cell receptor beta chain was sequenced in a study of T-cell memory formation after mild COVID-19. TCRdb itself ran the 5' RACE reads through MiXCR, one entry per CDR3 protein. The table records hundreds of thousands of distinct CDR3 sequences, 20% to 25% of them present only once. CDR3 size: 12 residues. The V gene lost 5 bases and the J gene lost 6 bases, with 10 bases spanning the gap. In germline, CDR1 is SGHAT, CDR2 FQNNGV. The sequence came from a man aged 18 to 30 who had mild COVID-19 (a few samples of this study predate the infection). Cell type and time point are not known. Sequencing was done on a sample of PBMCs or a T cell subset sorted from them (not recorded which). The V call is TRBV11-2, the J call TRBJ1-2, with D unresolved. CDR3 bases: TGTGCCAGCAGCCCCGGGAATCATGGCTACACCTTC. Translation gives CASSPGNHGYTF.